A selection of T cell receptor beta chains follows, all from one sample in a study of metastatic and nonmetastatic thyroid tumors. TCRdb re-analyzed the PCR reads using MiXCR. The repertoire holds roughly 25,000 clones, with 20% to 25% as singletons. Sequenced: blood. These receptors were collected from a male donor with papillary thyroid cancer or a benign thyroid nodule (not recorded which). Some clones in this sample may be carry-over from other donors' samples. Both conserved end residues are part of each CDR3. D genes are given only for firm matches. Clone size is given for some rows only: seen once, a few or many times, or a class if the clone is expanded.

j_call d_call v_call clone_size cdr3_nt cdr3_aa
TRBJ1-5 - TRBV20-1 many TGCAGTGTAAAAAATAGCAATCAGCCCCAGCATTTT CSVKNSNQPQHF
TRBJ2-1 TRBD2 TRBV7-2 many TGTGCCAGCAGCTTGGTAGCGGGAGCAGTAATCTATGAGCAGTTCTTC CASSLVAGAVIYEQFF
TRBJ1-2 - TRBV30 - TGTGCCTGGAACAGGTATAACTATCTCTACACCTTC CAWNRYNYLYTF
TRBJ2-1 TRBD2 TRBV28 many TGTGCCAGCAGTCCCCTCGGGATAGCGGGGTTCTCCTACAATGAGCAGTTCTTC CASSPLGIAGFSYNEQFF
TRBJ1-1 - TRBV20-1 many TGCAGTGCTAGAGTACAGGAGCCTTTCATAGCTTTCTTT CSARVQEPFIAFF
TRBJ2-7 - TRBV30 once TGTGCCTGGATTCGACTAGGGGGCTACGAGCAGTACTTC CAWIRLGGYEQYF
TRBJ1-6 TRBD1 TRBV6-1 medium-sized TGTGCCAGCAGTGACCGGGGGACAGAGACTTCACCCCTCCACTTT CASSDRGTETSPLHF
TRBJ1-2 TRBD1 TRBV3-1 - TGTGCCAGCAGCCAAGATCGTGCAGGGGGTTTGAATGGCTACACCTTC CASSQDRAGGLNGYTF
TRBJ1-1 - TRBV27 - TGTGCCAGCAGTCCGCAGGGGATTCTGTACACTGAAGCTTTCTTT CASSPQGILYTEAFF
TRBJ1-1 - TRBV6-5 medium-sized TGTGCCAGCAGTTACTCGATACAGGCTGAAGCTTTCTTT CASSYSIQAEAFF
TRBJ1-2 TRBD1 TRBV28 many TGTGCCAGCAGTTTACCGGCAGGGGGTGCTGGCTACACCTTC CASSLPAGGAGYTF
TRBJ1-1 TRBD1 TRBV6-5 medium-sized TGTGCCAGCAGTTACTCGGCAGGGGGCGGGACTGAAGCTTTCTTT CASSYSAGGGTEAFF
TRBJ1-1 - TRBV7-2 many TGTGCCAGCAGCCGTGATGACAAGAACACTGAAGCTTTCTTT CASSRDDKNTEAFF
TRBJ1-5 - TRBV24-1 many TGTGCCACCAGTGATCCGGGGGGCGGTCAGCCCCAGCATTTT CATSDPGGGQPQHF
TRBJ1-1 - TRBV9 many TGTGCCAGCAGCGTAAATGTTTGGGACACTGAAGCTTTCTTT CASSVNVWDTEAFF
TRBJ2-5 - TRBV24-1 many TGTGCCACCATGGGGGAGACCCAGTACTTC CATMGETQYF
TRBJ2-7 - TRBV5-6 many TGTGCCAGCAGCTTGGGGGGCTACGAGCAGTACTTC CASSLGGYEQYF
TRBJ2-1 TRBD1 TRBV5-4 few TGTGCCAGCAGCTTGCCCGGGACAGGGGTTTCCAATGAGCAGCTCTTC CASSLPGTGVSNEQLF
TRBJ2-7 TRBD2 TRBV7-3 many TGTGCCAGCAGCTTAGGGACTAGCGGGGGAGAGCAGTACTTC CASSLGTSGGEQYF
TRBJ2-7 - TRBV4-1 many TGCGCCAGCAGCCAAGGACAGGATCGCACCTACGAGCAGTACTTC CASSQGQDRTYEQYF
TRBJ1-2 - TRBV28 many TGTGCCAGCAGTCCGAACCGGGGCATCGAGGGCTACACCTTC CASSPNRGIEGYTF
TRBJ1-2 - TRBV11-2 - TGTGCCAGCAGCTTAGCGAACCAAAATGGCTACACCTTC CASSLANQNGYTF
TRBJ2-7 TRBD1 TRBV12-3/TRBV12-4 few TGTGCCAGCTGCCAGACAGGGGGTGGTTACGAGCCGTACTTC CASCQTGGGYEPYF
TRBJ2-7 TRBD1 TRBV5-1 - TGCGCCAGCAGCACTGCTCAGGGGGCCTACGAGCAGTACTTC CASSTAQGAYEQYF
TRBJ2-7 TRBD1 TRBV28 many TGTGCCAGCAGTAGTCCCGGGACAGGTCCTGGCTACGAGCAGTACTTC CASSSPGTGPGYEQYF
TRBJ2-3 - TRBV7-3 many TGTGCCAGCAGCTTAACGCCGGGCACAGATACGCAGTATTTT CASSLTPGTDTQYF
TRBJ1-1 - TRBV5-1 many TGCGCCAGCAGCCCAGGACAGACGAACACTGAAGCTTTCTTT CASSPGQTNTEAFF
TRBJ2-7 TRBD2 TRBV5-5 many TGTGCCAGCAGCTCCTCAGCGGGGGGGTACGAGCAGTACTTC CASSSSAGGYEQYF
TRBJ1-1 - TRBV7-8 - TGTGCCAGCAGCGGAACAGGGTTTTTGAACACTGAAGCTTTCTTT CASSGTGFLNTEAFF
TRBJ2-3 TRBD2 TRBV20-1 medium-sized TGCAGTGAACAGGGACTAGCTACAGATACGCAGTATTTT CSEQGLATDTQYF
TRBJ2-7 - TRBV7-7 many TGTGCTAGCAGCTTAGGGCCCCGCGGCGAGCAGTACTTC CASSLGPRGEQYF
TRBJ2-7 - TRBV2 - TGTGCCAGCAGTCAAGGTCGAAACGAGCAGTACTTC CASSQGRNEQYF
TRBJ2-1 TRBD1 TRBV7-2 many TGTGCCAGCAGCTCCCAGGACAGGGCCAATGAGCAGTTCTTC CASSSQDRANEQFF